The next 27 T cell receptor beta chains were all read from a single sample in a study of blood T cell repertoires in COVID-19. Repertoires were generated with immunoSEQ multiplex PCR, while TCRdb's copy carries only in-frame clones and drops some. The sample shows fewer than 250,000 clones, 92% of them seen only once. The material sequenced was peripheral blood. The receptors originated from a man between 60 and 75 years old with COVID-19, enrolled during active disease.

Here the CDR3 reads CASSARQGGNYGYTF. CDR3 bases: TGTGCCAGCAGCGCCCGACAGGGAGGTAACTATGGCTACACCTTC. V and J are TRBV13 and TRBJ1-2; 7 bases align to TRBD1. Germline values: CDR1 PRHDT, CDR2 FYEKMQ (reference sequence). V shed 5 bases and J 1 base; nucleotides not matched to a gene: 7. The CDR3 is made up of 15 amino acids. Together with reference TRBV13 and TRBJ1-2, the CDR3 gives the full variable domain: AAGVIQSPRHLIKEKRETATLKCYPIPRHDTVYWYQQGPGQDPQFLISFYEKMQSDKGSIPDRFSAQQFSDYHSELNMSSLELGDSALYFCASSARQGGNYGYTFGSGTRLTVV.

The J gene is TRBJ1-1, the V gene TRBV5-1, with 11 bases identical to TRBD1. The CDR3 is 16 amino acids. In germline, CDR1 is SGHRS, CDR2 YFSETQ. V shed 3 bases, J shed 2 bases, and the junction held 6 bases outside the gene matches. CDR3 in DNA: TGCGCCAGCAGCTCCAGGGACAGGGGGGTCAACACTGAAGCTTTCTTT. It is translated as CASSSRDRGVNTEAFF.

V is TRBV13 and J is TRBJ1-2; possible D gene TRBD1, 5 bases. The germline V gene has CDR1 PRHDT and CDR2 FYEKMQ (reference sequence). V lost 0 bases to trimming and J lost 5 bases, with 13 bases between them. The CDR3 extends over 15 amino acids. DNA of the CDR3: TGTGCCAGCAGCTTAGGTTATTCAGGGAGGTATGGCTACACCTTC. This sequence encodes CASSLGYSGRYGYTF.

The chain recombines TRBV7-9 with TRBJ1-5, with 8 bases identical to TRBD1. CDR3 length equals 13 residues. The J segment lost 6 bases and the V segment lost 5 bases, leaving 3 bases of the junction unmatched. Germline CDR1 is SEHNR and CDR2 is FQNEAQ (reference sequence). Written as DNA, the CDR3 is TGTGCCAGCAGCGAACAGGGGGGTCAGCCCCAGCATTTT. It translates to CASSEQGGQPQHF.

The CDR3 loop reads CASKSKGGGYEKLFF. CDR3 nucleotides: TGTGCCAGCAAAAGCAAGGGGGGGGGATATGAAAAACTGTTTTTT. This chain connects TRBV2 to TRBJ1-4; tentatively, D is TRBD1 (6 bases). This CDR3 spans 15 amino acids. V was shortened by 7 bases and J by 6 bases, with 18 bases between the two germline ends. Germline CDR1 is SNHLY and CDR2 is FYNNEI.

This chain connects TRBV2 to TRBJ2-7; perhaps TRBD1 as D (6 bases). Germline CDR1 SNHLY, CDR2 FYNNEI. CDR3 size: 14 residues. The V end was cut by 3 bases, the J end by 3 bases, with 12 bases between. CDR3 bases: TGTGCCAGCAGTGATCTGGGGGCTATCTACGAGCAGTACTTC. Translating it yields CASSDLGAIYEQYF.

The chain combines TRBV3-1 (or the pseudogene TRBV3-2) with TRBJ2-2, with 14 nucleotides matching TRBD2. This CDR3 is built from 16 residues. Germline CDR1 reads LGHDT; CDR2 reads YNNKEL (reference sequence). V lost 4 bases and J lost 5; bases outside the gene matches: 3. This CDR3 is CASSLRLAGGTGELFF. The CDR3 coding sequence is TGTGCCAGCAGCCTCCGACTAGCGGGAGGGACCGGGGAGCTGTTTTTT.

This clone has just one count. The rearrangement links TRBV14 to TRBJ2-5; weak D call: TRBD2 (6 bases). V was cut by 4 bases and J by 3 bases, with 15 bases left in between. Germline assignment: CDR1 SGHDN and CDR2 FVKESK. The CDR3 covers 15 residues. The CDR3 coding sequence is TGTGCCAGCAGCCCCCGATGGGTAGCGGAAGAGACCCAGTACTTC. Its protein is CASSPRWVAEETQYF.

The rearrangement links TRBV30 to TRBJ1-3; the D gene is possibly TRBD1 (6 bases). The CDR3 contains 13 residues. Germline V gives CDR1 GTSNPN, CDR2 SVGIG (reference sequence). Trimming cost V 2 bases and J 10 bases, with 15 bases left between them. This CDR3 reads CAWSSRGLGTIYF. The CDR3 DNA sequence: TGTGCCTGGAGTTCCAGGGGTTTAGGGACCATATATTTT.

This chain uses TRBV19 with TRBJ1-5, with D tentatively TRBD1 (6 bases). The germline CDR1 and CDR2 sequences are LNHDA and SQIVND (reference sequence). Deletions cut 6 bases from V and 5 bases from J, with 11 bases between. CDR3 size: 13 residues. Here the CDR3 DNA reads TGTGCCAGTAGAGAGACAGGCGATCAGCCCCAGCATTTT. Encoded protein: CASRETGDQPQHF.

The chain carries TRBV28 and TRBJ1-5; tentative D call: TRBD1 (6 bases). Trimming cost V 6 bases and J 4 bases, with 10 bases left between them. This CDR3 contains 13 residues. The V gene's germline CDR1 is MDHEN and CDR2 SYDVKM. This chain's CDR3 is CASRQGWNQPQHF. DNA for the CDR3: TGTGCCAGCAGACAGGGATGGAATCAGCCCCAGCATTTT.

The chain recombines TRBV7-3 with TRBJ2-1, with 9 positions matching TRBD2. Germline CDR1 is SGHTA and CDR2 is FQGTGA. The CDR3 is 14 residues long. V was clipped by 3 bases and J by 7 bases; unmatched bases: 4. The CDR3 coding sequence is TGTGCCAGCAGCTTGGGGACTAGCTCGAATGAGCAGTTCTTC. Translating it yields CASSLGTSSNEQFF. Based on the CDR3 plus reference TRBV7-3 and TRBJ2-1, the full variable domain is GAGVSQTPSNKVTEKGKYVELRCDPISGHTALYWYRQSLGQGPEFLIYFQGTGAADDSGLPNDRFFAVRPEGSVSTLKIQRTERGDSAVYLCASSLGTSSNEQFFGPGTRLTVL.

The chain uses TRBV11-2 and TRBJ2-2; TRBD2 agrees at 7 bases. Germline V lookup: CDR1 SGHAT, CDR2 FQNNGV. This CDR3 comprises 15 residues. J gave up 7 bases and V 1 base, and 6 bases lay outside the gene matches. CDR3 protein: CASSLVPSGGGELFF. The CDR3 region has the DNA TGTGCCAGCAGCTTAGTCCCATCGGGGGGCGGGGAGCTGTTTTTT.

The chain's CDR3 is CASSSLWGEDTGELFF. The DNA for the CDR3 is TGTGCCAGCAGCTCCCTGTGGGGGGAGGACACCGGGGAGCTGTTTTTT. The chain has TRBV5-4 and TRBJ2-2; possible D gene TRBD2, 6 bases. V lost 3 bases and J 3 bases, leaving 15 bases between the germline ends. Germline lookup yields CDR1 SGHNT and CDR2 YYREEE (reference sequence). The CDR3 sequence is 16 residues long. Together with reference TRBV5-4 and TRBJ2-2, the CDR3 gives the full variable domain: ETGVTQSPTHLIKTRGQQVTLRCSSQSGHNTVSWYQQALGQGPQFIFQYYREEENGRGNFPPRFSGLQFPNYSSELNVNALELDDSALYLCASSSLWGEDTGELFFGEGSRLTVL.

The V call is TRBV19, the J call TRBJ2-1, with 8 bases identical to TRBD1. CDR3 length: 15 residues. Germline V gene lookup returns CDR1 LNHDA and CDR2 SQIVND (reference sequence). The V segment lost 6 bases and the J segment 4 bases; nucleotides outside the gene matches: 8. DNA for the CDR3: TGTGCCAGTAGGATGGGTCAGGGGGCGTACAATGAGCAGTTCTTC. Translated, it gives CASRMGQGAYNEQFF.

The chain employs TRBV15 and TRBJ2-4; TRBD1 agrees at 8 bases. Trimming at V came to 2 bases and at J to 0 bases, leaving 6 bases not matched to a gene. Germline V lookup: CDR1 LNHNV, CDR2 YYDKDF (reference sequence). This CDR3 spans 17 amino acids. Here the CDR3 reads CATSRLGTGIAKNIQYF. For the CDR3, the DNA is TGTGCCACCAGCAGACTGGGGACAGGAATAGCCAAAAACATTCAGTACTTC.

Only a few counts were recorded for this clone. The J gene is TRBJ2-1, the V gene TRBV30, with D possibly matching TRBD2 (5 bases). The CDR3 extends over 13 amino acids. CDR1 is GTSNPN, CDR2 SVGIG, per germline (reference sequence). Trimming removed 2 bases at V and 8 bases at J, with 13 bases between. In DNA form, the CDR3 reads TGTGCCTGGAGTATGTCCGAGGGCCATGAGCAGTTCTTC. Translating gives CAWSMSEGHEQFF.

The sample holds one count of this clone. The chain recombines TRBV3-1 (or the pseudogene TRBV3-2) with TRBJ1-6, with 7 bases fitting TRBD1. The CDR3 runs 18 residues. The ends lost 4 bases at V and 10 bases at J; junction bases unmatched: 19. Per germline, CDR1 LGHDT and CDR2 YNNKEL (reference sequence). CDR3: CASSLTPLTGTVNSPLHF. As DNA, the CDR3 is TGTGCCAGCAGCCTAACGCCTCTCACCGGGACAGTGAACTCACCCCTCCACTTT.

Details on this clone: Other nucleotide sequences from this sample produce the same CDR3. The genes are TRBV19 and TRBJ1-5; 9 bases fit TRBD1. The V gene end was trimmed by 4 bases and the J gene end by 6 bases; junction bases not matched to a gene: 4. CDR3 length: 14 amino acids. Germline-derived CDR1 and CDR2 are LNHDA and SQIVND (reference sequence). The CDR3 spells CASSTTGGSQPQHF. The CDR3 region has the DNA TGTGCCAGTAGTACGACAGGGGGGTCTCAGCCCCAGCATTTT.

As to this clone: Distinct nucleotide sequences in the sample also encode this CDR3. The gene calls are TRBV9 and TRBJ1-3, with a tentative D call TRBD1 (5 bases). The V gene lost 0 bases and the J gene lost 0 bases, with 7 bases spanning the gap. This CDR3 spans 15 amino acids. In germline, CDR1 is SGDLS, CDR2 YYNGEE. The CDR3 loop reads CASSVAGNSGNTIYF. In DNA form, the CDR3 reads TGTGCCAGCAGCGTAGCAGGGAACTCTGGAAACACCATATATTTT.

The chain couples TRBV12-3 or TRBV12-4 to TRBJ1-4; the match to TRBD1 covers 7 bases. This CDR3 contains 13 residues. V shed 10 bases and J 5 bases; nucleotides not matched to a gene: 7. CDR3 protein: CATSGTANEKLFF. CDR3 sequence (DNA): TGTGCCACCTCCGGGACAGCCAATGAAAAACTGTTTTTT.

This rearrangement joins TRBV19 to TRBJ2-7; 9 bases are a match to TRBD2. The CDR3 spans 15 residues. Germline CDR1 and CDR2: LNHDA and SQIVND (reference sequence). Trimming cost V 4 bases and J 0 bases; bases outside gene matches: 4. The CDR3 protein is CASSTRLAASYEQYF. CDR3 coding DNA: TGTGCCAGTAGTACTAGACTAGCGGCCTCCTACGAGCAGTACTTC. The full variable domain, in which reference TRBV19 and TRBJ2-7 provide the parts outside the CDR3, is DGGITQSPKYLFRKEGQNVTLSCEQNLNHDAMYWYRQDPGQGLRLIYYSQIVNDFQKGDIAEGYSVSREKKESFPLTVTSAQKNPTAFYLCASSTRLAASYEQYFGPGTRLTVT.

The rearrangement joins TRBV7-9 to TRBJ2-7, with D perhaps matching TRBD1 (6 bases). Trimming took 4 bases from V and 3 from J, leaving 10 bases between them. The CDR3 contains 13 residues. Germline V gives CDR1 SEHNR, CDR2 FQNEAQ (reference sequence). The CDR3 nucleotides are TGTGCCAGCAGCTCGACAGGCTACTACGAGCAGTACTTC. Translated, it gives CASSSTGYYEQYF.

This chain connects TRBV28 to TRBJ2-3; D is perhaps TRBD2 (6 bases). CDR1 is MDHEN and CDR2 is SYDVKM in the germline V gene. The V end lost 6 bases, the J end lost 7 bases, and 17 bases lay between the germline ends. The CDR3 has 14 residues. The CDR3 DNA follows: TGTGCCAGCAGCGGCGGCGGGATTTTAAATACGCAGTATTTT. It is translated as CASSGGGILNTQYF. The entire variable domain, with the rest obtained from reference TRBV28 and TRBJ2-3, is as follows: DVKVTQSSRYLVKRTGEKVFLECVQDMDHENMFWYRQDPGLGLRLIYFSYDVKMKEKGDIPEGYSVSREKKERFSLILESASTNQTSMYLCASSGGGILNTQYFGPGTRLTVL.

The J gene is TRBJ2-6, the V gene TRBV30; 7 positions agree with TRBD1. Germline CDR1 and CDR2: GTSNPN and SVGIG (reference sequence). The CDR3 is 17 amino acids. V shed 2 bases and J 0 bases; nucleotides not matched to a gene: 7. Here the CDR3 reads CAWSPRTGYSGANVLTF. The CDR3 nucleotides read TGTGCCTGGAGTCCCAGGACAGGTTACTCTGGGGCCAACGTCCTGACTTTC.

J is TRBJ2-7 and V is TRBV2, with 8 bases aligning to TRBD1. This CDR3 comprises 15 residues. Trimming cost V 6 bases and J 3 bases; bases outside gene matches: 10. Per the germline V gene, CDR1 is SNHLY and CDR2 is FYNNEI. The CDR3 DNA is TGTGCCAGCAGGGAGGACAGGGCAACTCGCTACGAGCAGTACTTC. It codes for CASREDRATRYEQYF.

J is TRBJ2-5 and V is TRBV15; 9 positions match TRBD1. Trimming removed 3 bases from V and 3 bases from J; junction bases left unmatched: 11. The CDR3 totals 17 residues. CDR1 is LNHNV, CDR2 YYDKDF, per germline (reference sequence). The CDR3 sequence is CATSSRQGDSRKETQYF. CDR3 sequence (DNA): TGTGCCACCAGCAGTCGACAGGGGGATTCGCGGAAAGAGACCCAGTACTTC.